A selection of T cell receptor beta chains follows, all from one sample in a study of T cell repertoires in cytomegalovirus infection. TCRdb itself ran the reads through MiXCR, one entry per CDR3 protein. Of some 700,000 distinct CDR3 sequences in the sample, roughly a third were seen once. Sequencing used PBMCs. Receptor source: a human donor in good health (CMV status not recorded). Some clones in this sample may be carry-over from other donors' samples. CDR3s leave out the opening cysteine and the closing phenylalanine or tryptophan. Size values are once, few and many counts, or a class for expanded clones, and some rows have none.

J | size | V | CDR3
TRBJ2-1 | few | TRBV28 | ASSFQGGRGEQF
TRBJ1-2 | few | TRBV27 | ASSRSGPGGYT
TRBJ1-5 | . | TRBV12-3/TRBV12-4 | ASSIEGGNQPQH
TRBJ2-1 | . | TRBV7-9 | ASSLAGLAGDEQF
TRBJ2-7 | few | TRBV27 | ASSPYASYEQY
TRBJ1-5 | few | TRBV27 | ASSPDRGNNQPQH
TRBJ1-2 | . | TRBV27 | ASSKGQFPPYGYT
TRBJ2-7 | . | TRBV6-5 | ASSEDMY
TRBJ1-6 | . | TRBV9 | ASSVGRENSPLH
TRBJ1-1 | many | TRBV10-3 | AISESRLDMNTEAF
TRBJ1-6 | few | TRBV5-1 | ASSREGGINSPLH
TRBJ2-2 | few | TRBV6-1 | ASMVLQGNTGELF
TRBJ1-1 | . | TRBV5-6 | ASSLLQGVFSEAF
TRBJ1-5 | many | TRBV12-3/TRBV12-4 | ASSWTGGNQPQH
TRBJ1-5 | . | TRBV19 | ASSIQTPGNQPQH
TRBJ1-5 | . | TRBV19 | ASRVGQTYSNQPQH
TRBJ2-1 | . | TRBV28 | ASSSPGQGHEQF
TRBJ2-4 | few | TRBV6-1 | ASSDKPGQGATLAKNIQY
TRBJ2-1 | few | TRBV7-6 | ASSDLWGGNEQF
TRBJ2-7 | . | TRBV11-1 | ASSPGGDEKY
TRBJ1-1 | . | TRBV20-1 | SARGWDTLNTEAF
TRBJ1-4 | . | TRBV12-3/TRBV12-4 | ASSLFVSGSEKLF
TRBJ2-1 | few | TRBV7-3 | ASSDGLDEQF
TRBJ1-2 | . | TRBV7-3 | ASRPPGTALGGYT
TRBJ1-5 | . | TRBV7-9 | ASSLGGRVSNQPQH
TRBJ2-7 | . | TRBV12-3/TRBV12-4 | ASSQSDGPGEQY
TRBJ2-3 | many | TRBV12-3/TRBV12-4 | ASRLAGGQTDTQY
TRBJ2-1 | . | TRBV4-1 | ASSSGQGGEQF
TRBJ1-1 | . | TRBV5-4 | ASRLDPQKGEAF
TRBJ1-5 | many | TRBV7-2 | ASSSAPYKGAGNQPQH
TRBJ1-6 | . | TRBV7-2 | ASSPTLSSYNSPLH
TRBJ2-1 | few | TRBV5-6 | ASSLLIGRQRNEQF
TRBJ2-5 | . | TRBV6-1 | ASSEALRGRIQETQY
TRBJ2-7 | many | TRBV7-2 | ASSPGLAGAYEQY
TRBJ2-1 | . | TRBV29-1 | SVGSSGRGDYNEQF
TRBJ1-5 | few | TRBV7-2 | ASSFWVGTTSNQPQH
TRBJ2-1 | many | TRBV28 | ASRRTSRLEQF
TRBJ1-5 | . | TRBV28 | ASRGETGGNQPQH
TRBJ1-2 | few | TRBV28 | ASSSPSAGQSHGYT
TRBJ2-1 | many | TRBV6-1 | ASGLAGATYNEQF
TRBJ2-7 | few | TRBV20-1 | SARDLGDYEQY
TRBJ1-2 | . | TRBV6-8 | ASKGRSYGYT
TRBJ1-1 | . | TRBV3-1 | ASSQGNRRAF
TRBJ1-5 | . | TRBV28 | ASDRVNQPQH
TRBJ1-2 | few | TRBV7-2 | ASSFSQGNGYT
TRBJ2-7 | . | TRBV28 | ASSYPLRTGETYEQY
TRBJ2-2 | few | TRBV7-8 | ASSLRSRGTGELF
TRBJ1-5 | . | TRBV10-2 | ASRWGGRQPQH
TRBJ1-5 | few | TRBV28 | ASSLSWTRGQPQH
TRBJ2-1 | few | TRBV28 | ASSGGGGGASNEQF
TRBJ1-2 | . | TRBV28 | ASSPPASGREGYT
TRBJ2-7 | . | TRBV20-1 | SARGAYEQY
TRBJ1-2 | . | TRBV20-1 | SARQGTTGSGYT
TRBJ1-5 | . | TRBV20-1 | SARSRRGQGSYSNQPQH
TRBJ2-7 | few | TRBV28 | ASSPPALSGVSSYEQY